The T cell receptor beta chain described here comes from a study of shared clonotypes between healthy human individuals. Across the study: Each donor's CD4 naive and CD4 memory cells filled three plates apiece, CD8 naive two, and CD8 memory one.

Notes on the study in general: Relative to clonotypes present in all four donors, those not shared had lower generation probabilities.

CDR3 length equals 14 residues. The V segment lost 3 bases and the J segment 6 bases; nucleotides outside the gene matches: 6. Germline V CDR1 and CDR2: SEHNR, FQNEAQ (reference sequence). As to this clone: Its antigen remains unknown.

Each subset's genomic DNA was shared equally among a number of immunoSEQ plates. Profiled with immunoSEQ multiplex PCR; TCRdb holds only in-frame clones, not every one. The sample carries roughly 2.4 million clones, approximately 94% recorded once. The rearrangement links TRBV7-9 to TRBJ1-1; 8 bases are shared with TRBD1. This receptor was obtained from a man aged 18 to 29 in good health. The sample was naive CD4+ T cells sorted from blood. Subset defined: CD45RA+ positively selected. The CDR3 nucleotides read TGTGCCAGCAGCTTTCAGGGGGCGCGGGCTGAAGCTTTCTTT. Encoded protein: CASSFQGARAEAFF.